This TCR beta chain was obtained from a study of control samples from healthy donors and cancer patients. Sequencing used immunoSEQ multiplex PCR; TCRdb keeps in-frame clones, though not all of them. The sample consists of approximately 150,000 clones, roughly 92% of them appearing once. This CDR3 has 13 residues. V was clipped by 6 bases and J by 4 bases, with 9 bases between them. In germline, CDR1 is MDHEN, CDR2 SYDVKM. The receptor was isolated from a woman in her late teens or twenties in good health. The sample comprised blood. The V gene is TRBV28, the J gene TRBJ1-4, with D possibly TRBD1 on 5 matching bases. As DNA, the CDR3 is TGTGCCAGCAGAAGGGACGATAATGAAAAACTGTTTTTT. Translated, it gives CASRRDDNEKLFF.